Listed here are 20 T cell receptor beta chains from one sample, sequenced in a study of T cells in Graves' hyperthyroidism and ophthalmopathy. Regions amplified from RNA transcripts were the TCR beta CDR3 regions. First-round RT-PCR with HTBI primers amplified the TCR CDR3 region. TCRdb re-called the multiplex PCR reads through MiXCR, storing one row per CDR3 protein. The sample yields 300,000 or so distinct CDR3 sequences, 21% seen once. Input material: blood. Every receptor here comes from a woman between 45 and 65 years old with Graves' hyperthyroidism.

This clonotype came up a few times. This sequence joins TRBV6-1 and TRBJ2-1; D remains unclear. V lost 2 bases and J lost 3, with 5 bases in between. The CDR3 is 13 residues long. Germline-derived CDR1 and CDR2 are MNHNS and SASEGT. CDR3 amino acids: CASSEQSYNEQFF. Here the CDR3 DNA reads TGTGCCAGCAGTGAACAAAGCTACAATGAGCAGTTCTTC.

This clonotype was found once. The V and J genes are TRBV13 and TRBJ2-7, with D possibly TRBD2 on 6 matching bases. In germline, CDR1 is PRHDT, CDR2 FYEKMQ (reference sequence). The CDR3 spans 14 residues. The V end was cut by 4 bases, the J end by 0 bases, with 10 bases between. CDR3 coding DNA: TGTGCCAGCAGCTGGCGGGGAGTCTCCTACGAGCAGTACTTC. It translates to CASSWRGVSYEQYF.

This clonotype was seen at least ten times. This chain joins TRBV5-1 and TRBJ1-1; no clear D gene. The CDR3 has 13 amino acids. Trimming stripped 4 bases from V and 2 bases from J, with 9 bases between. CDR1 and CDR2 (germline): SGHRS, YFSETQ. DNA for the CDR3: TGCGCCAGCAGCAGAATGGTAAACACTGAAGCTTTCTTT. This gives the protein CASSRMVNTEAFF.

This chain links TRBV30 with TRBJ2-1, with TRBD2 matching 9 bases. V lost 3 bases, J lost 3 bases, and 12 bases stayed unmatched. CDR1 is GTSNPN, CDR2 SVGIG, per germline (reference sequence). This CDR3 has 17 residues. CDR3 region: CAWSRLAASTNYNEQFF. The CDR3 DNA sequence: TGTGCCTGGAGCCGACTAGCGGCATCAACAAACTACAATGAGCAGTTCTTC.

At least ten counts were recorded for this clonotype. The chain recombines TRBV27 with TRBJ2-3, with 7 bases identical to TRBD2. Trimming cost V 6 bases and J 5 bases; bases outside gene matches: 5. The CDR3 runs 13 residues. The germline V gene encodes CDR1 MNHEY and CDR2 SMNVEV (reference sequence). In DNA, the CDR3 is TGTGCCAGCAGGGGAGCGGGGCAAGATACGCAGTATTTT. It yields the protein CASRGAGQDTQYF.

This clonotype was counted many times. The V gene is TRBV2, the J gene TRBJ2-3; D uncertain. The CDR3 runs 13 residues. V dropped 7 bases and J dropped 0 bases, with 8 bases sitting between them. Per the germline V gene, CDR1 is SNHLY and CDR2 is FYNNEI. CDR3 loop: CASMQFSTDTQYF. DNA of the CDR3: TGTGCCAGCATGCAATTTAGCACAGATACGCAGTATTTT.

This clonotype has only a few counts. The chain uses TRBV2 and TRBJ2-1, with 9 bases identical to TRBD2. The CDR3 covers 13 residues. Trimming at V came to 3 bases and at J to 7 bases, leaving 1 base not matched to a gene. In germline, CDR1 is SNHLY, CDR2 FYNNEI. DNA of the CDR3: TGTGCCAGCAGTGATAGCGGGAGTAATGAGCAGTTCTTC. Encoded protein: CASSDSGSNEQFF.

This clonotype has a count of ten or more. The chain uses TRBV28 and TRBJ2-5; 8 bases are a match to TRBD1. Trimming at V came to 5 bases and at J to 4 bases, leaving 9 bases not matched to a gene. The CDR3 is made up of 15 amino acids. The V gene's germline CDR1 is MDHEN and CDR2 SYDVKM. The CDR3 DNA follows: TGTGCCAGCAGTCGAATCCCAACAGGGGGAGAGACCCAGTACTTC. Protein product: CASSRIPTGGETQYF.

There are many counts of this clonotype. V is TRBV2 and J is TRBJ1-2, with TRBD1 matching over 11 bases. The CDR3 is 16 amino acids. Trimming cost V 2 bases and J 4 bases; bases outside gene matches: 6. In germline, CDR1 is SNHLY, CDR2 FYNNEI. CDR3 sequence reads: CASSESWTGGVYGYTF. CDR3 bases: TGTGCCAGCAGTGAATCTTGGACAGGGGGCGTCTATGGCTACACCTTC.

This clonotype has a count of ten or more. The CDR3 DNA follows: TGCAGTGCTAGTTTGGGGCCCGAGCAGTACTTC. Translation: CSASLGPEQYF. The chain employs TRBV20-1 and TRBJ2-7; weak D call: TRBD1 (5 bases). CDR1 DFQATT and CDR2 SNEGSKA come from the germline V gene (reference sequence). Between the trimmed V and J ends, which lost 3 bases and 6 bases, there was a span of 9 bases. The CDR3 loop spans 11 amino acids.

This clonotype was counted a few times. The chain is built from TRBV6-2 or TRBV6-3 and TRBJ1-4; D is unclear. V gave up 0 bases and J gave up 3 bases, with 2 bases separating them. Germline-derived CDR1 and CDR2 are MNHEY and SVGEGT. This CDR3 has 13 residues. CDR3 in amino acids: CASSYSANEKLFF. The DNA of the CDR3 is TGTGCCAGCAGTTACTCGGCTAATGAAAAACTGTTTTTT.

This clonotype was found a few times. The chain joins TRBV7-3 to TRBJ2-5; D not certain. The CDR3 extends over 14 amino acids. The ends were cut back, 6 bases at V and 7 bases at J, with 18 bases in the middle. The germline gives CDR1 SGHTA, CDR2 FQGTGA. The CDR3 sequence: CASSFLRAPGTQYF. Written as DNA, the CDR3 is TGTGCCAGCAGTTTTTTAAGGGCCCCGGGGACCCAGTACTTC. The complete variable domain, with remaining parts taken from reference TRBV7-3 and TRBJ2-5, reads GAGVSQTPSNKVTEKGKYVELRCDPISGHTALYWYRQSLGQGPEFLIYFQGTGAADDSGLPNDRFFAVRPEGSVSTLKIQRTERGDSAVYLCASSFLRAPGTQYFGPGTRLLVL.

The rearrangement joins TRBV7-3 to TRBJ2-2; 8 bases agree with TRBD2. The CDR3 runs to 15 residues. Germline V lookup: CDR1 SGHTA, CDR2 FQGTGA. The trim removed 5 bases at V and 7 bases at J, leaving 9 bases unmatched. This CDR3 is CASSAGTREGGELFF. The DNA of the CDR3 is TGTGCCAGCAGCGCCGGGACTAGGGAGGGCGGGGAGCTGTTTTTT. Using reference TRBV7-3 and TRBJ2-2 for the parts outside the CDR3, the full variable domain is GAGVSQTPSNKVTEKGKYVELRCDPISGHTALYWYRQSLGQGPEFLIYFQGTGAADDSGLPNDRFFAVRPEGSVSTLKIQRTERGDSAVYLCASSAGTREGGELFFGEGSRLTVL.

This clonotype was detected a few times. This chain uses TRBV5-1 with TRBJ1-4; unclear D gene. CDR1 and CDR2 from the germline V gene are SGHRS and YFSETQ. This CDR3 is 14 amino acids long. V lost 2 bases and J 8 bases, leaving 13 bases between the germline ends. The CDR3 nucleotides read TGCGCCAGCAGCTTCGCGGACTGGGAGGAAAAACTGTTTTTT. Protein sequence: CASSFADWEEKLFF.

About this clonotype: Germline is not matched at one junction end, which may reflect a read error. This rearrangement joins TRBV11-2 to TRBJ2-5, with TRBD2 as a possible D gene (5 bases). The CDR3 length is 16 residues. Germline loops: CDR1 SGHAT, CDR2 FQNNGV. This CDR3 is CASGFDPGTYQETQYF. CDR3 bases: TGTGCCAGCGGCTTTGATCCGGGAACCTACCAAGAGACCCAGTACTTC.

In this sample, this clonotype turned up a few times. V gene TRBV19 combines with J gene TRBJ2-2; 8 bases line up with TRBD2. CDR1 and CDR2 (germline): LNHDA, SQIVND (reference sequence). CDR3 size: 15 residues. The J segment lost 6 bases and the V segment lost 5 bases, leaving 8 bases of the junction unmatched. CDR3 in DNA: TGTGCCAGTAGTTCCGGGACTAGAATCCCCGGGGAGCTGTTTTTT. Translated, it gives CASSSGTRIPGELFF.

This clonotype came up a few times. The chain uses TRBV19 and TRBJ1-2; 10 nucleotides align to TRBD1. Germline V gene lookup returns CDR1 LNHDA and CDR2 SQIVND (reference sequence). Trimming at V came to 3 bases and at J to 8 bases, leaving 21 bases not matched to a gene. The CDR3 covers 19 residues. The CDR3 reads CASSMLLPFFRDRGRGYTF. The CDR3 DNA is TGTGCCAGTAGTATGCTCCTTCCTTTTTTCCGGGACAGGGGTAGGGGCTACACCTTC.

A word on this clonotype: Possible read error: a much larger clone is one base away. This sequence joins TRBV20-1 and TRBJ2-3; possibly TRBD2 for D (5 bases). The V and J ends lost 5 bases and 8 bases respectively, with 11 bases between them. The CDR3 totals 11 residues. The germline gives CDR1 DFQATT, CDR2 SNEGSKA (reference sequence). CDR3 nucleotide sequence: TGCAGTGCTCCCATAGGAGGTACGCAGTATTTT. This codes for CSAPIGGTQYF.

This chain connects TRBV7-3 to TRBJ2-6; possibly TRBD2 for D (5 bases). The CDR3 contains 16 residues. Germline V gene lookup returns CDR1 SGHTA and CDR2 FQGTGA. The V gene lost 2 bases and the J gene lost 0 bases, with 8 bases spanning the gap. The CDR3 nucleotides are TGTGCCAGCAGCTTAGGGAGTTTCTCTGGGGCCAACGTCCTGACTTTC. As protein: CASSLGSFSGANVLTF.

This clonotype was counted between two and nine times. This chain links TRBV6-2 or TRBV6-3 with TRBJ1-2; 11 nucleotides agree with TRBD1. The V and J ends lost 6 bases and 4 bases, in that order; junction bases with no gene match: 4. The CDR3 spans 14 residues. CDR1 is MNHEY and CDR2 is SVGEGT in the germline V gene. DNA for the CDR3: TGTGCCAGCAGCTCCGGGACAGGGGGCTATGGCTACACCTTC. Amino acids: CASSSGTGGYGYTF.